A selection of T cell receptor beta chains follows, all from one sample in a study of neoadjuvant anti-PD-1 for oral cavity cancer. Sequencing used immunoSEQ multiplex PCR; TCRdb keeps in-frame clones, though not all of them. Among 11,000 to 15,000 clones, about 70% were seen once, and the ten largest hold approximately 2.3%. The sample consisted of PBMCs, taken before nivolumab (anti-PD-1) treatment. The receptors were gathered from a person aged 35-79 years with oral cavity squamous cell carcinoma. CDR3s leave out the opening cysteine and the closing phenylalanine or tryptophan.

V: TRBV2
J: TRBJ2-7
CDR3: ASSETDRGQWYEQY

V: TRBV10-2
J: TRBJ1-4
CDR3: ASTDKPEKLF

V: TRBV14
J: TRBJ2-1
CDR3: ASSSSGGASNEQF

V: TRBV14
J: TRBJ2-1
CDR3: ASSPFMLTYNEQF

V: TRBV7-2
J: TRBJ2-5
CDR3: ASSVTGTARAGGTQY

V: TRBV5-6
J: TRBJ2-4
CDR3: ASSIPGTGVGFANIQY

V: TRBV7-6
J: TRBJ2-5
CDR3: ASSPWDRGETQY

V: TRBV5-4
J: TRBJ1-4
CDR3: ASSPARGKLF

V: TRBV5-6
J: TRBJ2-7
CDR3: ASSESAREQY

V: TRBV15
J: TRBJ2-7
CDR3: ATSRLGDMGGEQY

V: TRBV6-1
J: TRBJ1-2
CDR3: ASSEAREGYGYT

V: TRBV14
J: TRBJ1-1
CDR3: ASSLDPPPTEAF

V: TRBV5-4
J: TRBJ2-5
CDR3: ASSLAMASGRGETQY

V: TRBV29-1
J: TRBJ1-2
CDR3: SVEDIGST

V: TRBV19
J: TRBJ2-1
CDR3: ASSPGSTSGRAVYNEQF

V: TRBV11-2
J: TRBJ2-1
CDR3: ASSPLDGSSYNEQF